The clone carrying this T cell receptor beta chain was counted many times. Its antigen is as yet unknown. This entry is derived from a study of T cell repertoires in cytomegalovirus infection. Whole-study context: HLA-B-restricted CMV epitopes that are well studied were used alongside recently identified HLA-C-restricted ones. Public TCR beta signatures marked donors with CMV infection and the matching HLA. Findings and caveats of the study: The cumulative frequency of public TCR beta families identified carriers of CMV plus the relevant HLA. The ex vivo response was dominated by HLA-C-restricted CMV-specific TCR beta clonotypes.

Trimming took off 1 base at V and 5 bases at J, with 13 bases between the two ends. The length of the CDR3 is 15 residues. CDR1 and CDR2 (germline): SGHTA, FQGNSA. MiXCR, run by TCRdb on the reads, gives a single entry per CDR3 protein. This sample has approximately 100,000 distinct CDR3 sequences, with 42% found just once. Sequencing was performed on CD8+ T cells from cultured PBMCs, taken from culture after CMV antigen stimulation. The TCR was taken from a human donor in good health (CMV status not recorded). Some clones in this sample may be carry-over from other donors' samples. V is TRBV7-2 and J is TRBJ2-3, with a weak D call TRBD1 (5 bases). CDR3 DNA: TGTGCCAGCAGCTTAGACCCAGGGTGGAAAGATACGCAGTATTTT. Translated, it gives CASSLDPGWKDTQYF.